This passage covers 21 T cell receptor beta chains from one sample sequenced in a study of blood T cells in healthy people across ages. A second about 6 to 11 cycle PCR used barcoded and J-beta primers. TCRdb re-called the 5' RACE reads with MiXCR, one entry per CDR3 protein. The sample includes around 990,000 distinct CDR3 sequences, 20% to 25% seen only once; the top ten take less than 0.75%. The same data also went into a second study, on T cells of mothers and their children.

The material sequenced was blood. These receptor sequences come from a girl aged 2-10 years in good health.

The rearrangement links TRBV28 to TRBJ2-5; D unclear. Trimming took off 6 bases at V and 2 bases at J, with 13 bases between the two ends. The CDR3 loop spans 14 amino acids. CDR1 is MDHEN and CDR2 is SYDVKM in the germline V gene. This CDR3 is CASSSHRNQETQYF. In DNA form, the CDR3 reads TGTGCCAGCAGCTCCCATCGGAATCAAGAGACCCAGTACTTC.

The chain has TRBV7-3 and TRBJ2-5; TRBD2 matches at 9 bases. The CDR3 is made up of 15 amino acids. Looked up from germline, CDR1 is SGHTA and CDR2 is FQGTGA. After removal of 2 bases from V and 4 bases from J, the junction contained 5 bases not matched to a gene. In DNA, the CDR3 is TGTGCCAGCAGCTTACGCAGCGGGAGGAGAGAGACCCAGTACTTC. Translated, it gives CASSLRSGRRETQYF.

The chain is built from TRBV3-1 and TRBJ1-6; D gene unclear. Per the germline V gene, CDR1 is LGHDT and CDR2 is YNNKEL (reference sequence). V lost 0 bases and J lost 7, with 13 bases in between. This CDR3 has 16 residues. The CDR3 DNA follows: TGTGCCAGCAGCCAAGAAGTAGGGCAGAGCAATTCACCCCTCCACTTT. As protein: CASSQEVGQSNSPLHF.

CDR3: CASSLARAGMGEKLFF. The CDR3 nucleotides read TGTGCCAGCAGCTTAGCGCGGGCAGGGATGGGTGAAAAACTGTTTTTT. This sequence joins TRBV7-2 and TRBJ1-4; weak D call: TRBD1 (5 bases). Trimming left V 0 bases short and J 7 bases short, with 15 bases between. Germline V gene sequence: CDR1 SGHTA, CDR2 FQGNSA. The CDR3 sequence is 16 residues long.

This chain links TRBV27 with TRBJ2-1, with 8 bases lining up with TRBD2. This CDR3 contains 12 residues. Germline CDR1 reads MNHEY; CDR2 reads SMNVEV (reference sequence). With 2 bases clipped from V and 13 bases from J, the junction kept 4 bases outside the gene matches. The CDR3 is CASSLPGLAQFF. CDR3 DNA sequence: TGTGCCAGCAGTTTACCAGGACTAGCCCAGTTCTTC.

The chain combines TRBV27 with TRBJ2-2; 8 nucleotides match TRBD1. Germline values: CDR1 MNHEY, CDR2 SMNVEV (reference sequence). The CDR3 is made up of 18 amino acids. V was clipped by 3 bases and J by 4 bases; unmatched bases: 13. The CDR3 bases are TGTGCCAGCAGTTTGTTACCGGGACAGGTTCGGGGCACCGGGGAGCTGTTTTTT. This encodes CASSLLPGQVRGTGELFF.

V usage is TRBV12-3 or TRBV12-4 and J usage is TRBJ1-4; 8 positions agree with TRBD1. The ends lost 7 bases at V and 7 bases at J; junction bases unmatched: 8. The CDR3 is 14 residues long. The CDR3 DNA follows: TGTGCCAGCAACCAGGGGGCGCGAGGTGAAAAACTGTTTTTT. Protein product: CASNQGARGEKLFF.

About this clonotype itself: Since no conserved phenylalanine or tryptophan closes the CDR3, a read error is the likely cause. The V and J genes are TRBV7-2 and TRBJ2-4; D possibly corresponds to TRBD2 (6 bases). V was clipped by 2 bases and J by 13 bases, with 12 bases between them. CDR1 is SGHTA, CDR2 FQGNSA, per germline. The CDR3 extends over 12 amino acids. Here the CDR3 reads CASSLLGGWQYL. DNA for the CDR3: TGTGCCAGCAGCTTACTGGGAGGCTGGCAGTACCTC.

This clonotype was counted only a few times. The rearrangement joins TRBV6-4 to TRBJ1-6; TRBD1 agrees at 9 bases. Germline V gene sequence: CDR1 MRHNA, CDR2 SNTAGT. The ends lost 3 bases at V and 10 bases at J; junction bases unmatched: 4. The CDR3 is made up of 14 amino acids. CDR3: CASSERDRASPLHF. The CDR3 bases are TGTGCCAGCAGTGAAAGGGACAGGGCGTCACCCCTCCACTTT.

The CDR3 nucleotides read TGTGCCAGCAGTAATACAGTGATCTATGGCTACACCTTC. This sequence encodes CASSNTVIYGYTF. The chain employs TRBV6-5 and TRBJ1-2, with D uncertain. Germline CDR1 MNHEY, CDR2 SVGAGI. CDR3 size: 13 residues. V lost 5 bases to trimming and J lost 4 bases, with 11 bases between them.

Notes on this clonotype: At one of its ends the junction is not consistent with the germline gene, which may arise from a read error. The chain has TRBV7-9 and TRBJ1-2; D might be TRBD1 (5 bases). The CDR3 contains 15 residues. The germline CDR1 and CDR2 sequences are SEHNR and FQNEAQ (reference sequence). The CDR3 region has the DNA TGTGCCAGCAGCTTCTCGGATCTGTCTGGGGACGGCGGTTTATTC. It is translated as CASSFSDLSGDGGLF. Full variable domain (outside the CDR3, taken from reference TRBV7-9 and TRBJ1-2): DTGVSQNPRHKITKRGQNVTFRCDPISEHNRLYWYRQTLGQGPEFLTYFQNEAQLEKSRLLSDRFSAERPKGSFSTLEIQRTEQGDSAMYLCASSFSDLSGDGGLFGSGTRLTVV.

The chain joins TRBV2 to TRBJ1-4; no clear D. CDR3 length: 12 amino acids. CDR1 and CDR2 from the germline V gene are SNHLY and FYNNEI. The V and J ends lost 6 bases and 8 bases respectively, with 10 bases between them. The CDR3 sequence: CASRFGSEKLFF. CDR3 nucleotides: TGTGCCAGCAGGTTTGGCTCAGAAAAACTGTTTTTT.

The V call is TRBV7-9, the J call TRBJ1-4; no clear D. This CDR3 region has 12 residues. V dropped 2 bases and J dropped 4 bases, with 2 bases sitting between them. Germline V gene lookup returns CDR1 SEHNR and CDR2 FQNEAQ (reference sequence). CDR3 sequence (DNA): TGTGCCAGCAGCTTATATAATGAAAAACTGTTTTTT. Residues: CASSLYNEKLFF.

This clonotype has only a few counts. The V call is TRBV29-1, the J call TRBJ2-1; D gene unclear. The CDR3 sequence is 12 residues long. V was cut by 7 bases and J by 10 bases, with 17 bases left in between. In germline, CDR1 is SQVTM, CDR2 ANQGSEA. CDR3 amino acids: CSGKFGLAEQFF. CDR3 nucleotide sequence: TGCAGCGGGAAATTCGGGTTGGCCGAGCAGTTCTTC.

The sample holds a few counts of this clonotype. The chain is built from TRBV29-1 and TRBJ2-3, with 9 bases lining up with TRBD1. The junction had 3 bases not matched to a gene; V was cut back by 7 bases and J by 4 bases. The length of the CDR3 is 12 residues. Germline lookup yields CDR1 SQVTM and CDR2 ANQGSEA. The CDR3 nucleotides are TGCAGCGCCGGGACAGGGCCAGATACGCAGTATTTT. Encoded protein: CSAGTGPDTQYF.

In its sample, this clonotype was seen a few times. The chain couples TRBV11-2 to TRBJ1-1; D perhaps matches TRBD1 (6 bases). Deletions cut 5 bases from V and 7 bases from J, with 14 bases between. This CDR3 is 13 amino acids long. CDR1 SGHAT and CDR2 FQNNGV come from the germline V gene. CDR3 region: CASSTGTLGEAFF. The CDR3 nucleotides are TGTGCCAGCAGCACCGGGACATTGGGTGAAGCTTTCTTT.

As regards this clonotype: At one of its ends the junction is not consistent with the germline gene, which may arise from a read error. The rearrangement links TRBV7-2 to TRBJ1-1; D might be TRBD1 (5 bases). CDR3 size: 13 residues. CDR1 and CDR2 from the germline V gene are SGHTA and FQGNSA. The CDR3: CACSLGRGTEAFF. The CDR3 nucleotides read TGTGCCTGCAGCTTAGGTAGGGGCACTGAAGCTTTCTTT.

This chain connects TRBV15 to TRBJ2-1; D possibly corresponds to TRBD1 (5 bases). CDR1 is LNHNV, CDR2 YYDKDF, per germline (reference sequence). V lost 9 bases and J 0 bases, leaving 12 bases between the germline ends. The length of the CDR3 is 14 residues. The CDR3 protein is CATGTGFSYNEQFF. The DNA of the CDR3 is TGTGCCACTGGAACAGGTTTCTCCTACAATGAGCAGTTCTTC.

This clonotype has a handful of counts. The V call is TRBV6-2 or TRBV6-3, the J call TRBJ2-1; D not resolved. The V gene lost 6 bases and the J gene lost 4 bases, with 16 bases spanning the gap. CDR3 length: 15 residues. Germline V lookup: CDR1 MNHEY, CDR2 SVGEGT. DNA for the CDR3: TGTGCCAGCAGCCTCGGGTCCCTCCCTTACAATGAGCAGTTCTTC. Amino acids: CASSLGSLPYNEQFF.

The chain is built from TRBV27 and TRBJ1-2, with 8 bases lining up with TRBD1. With 6 bases clipped from V and 8 bases from J, the junction kept 8 bases outside the gene matches. CDR3 size: 13 residues. The germline gives CDR1 MNHEY, CDR2 SMNVEV (reference sequence). The CDR3 bases are TGTGCCAGCAGGGGGACAGGTGTTTGGGGCTACACCTTC. This sequence encodes CASRGTGVWGYTF.

This clonotype turned up a few times. This rearrangement joins TRBV29-1 to TRBJ1-2; TRBD1 is a possible D gene (5 bases). Germline CDR1 SQVTM, CDR2 ANQGSEA. V was trimmed by 4 bases and J by 6 bases, leaving 21 bases between them. The CDR3 is made up of 15 amino acids. This CDR3 reads CSVGRAQYAGNGYTF. The CDR3 DNA follows: TGCAGCGTTGGCAGGGCGCAGTACGCTGGGAATGGCTACACCTTC.